The rows below give T cell receptor beta chains drawn from one sample of a study of blood T cell repertoires in COVID-19. Repertoires were generated with immunoSEQ multiplex PCR, while TCRdb's copy carries only in-frame clones and drops some. The profile shows about 53,000 clones, roughly 88% of them singletons. The sample taken for sequencing was peripheral blood. Receptors were obtained from a man aged 80 or over with acute or convalescent COVID-19. Each CDR3 is given with its conserved first and last residue.

j_call v_call cdr3_aa
TRBJ1-1 TRBV10-2 CASSEGWTGGVEWNEAFF
TRBJ1-2 TRBV9 CASSVAPAVNYGYTF
TRBJ2-3 TRBV7-9 CASSFGGGGTDTQYF
TRBJ1-5 TRBV6-2/TRBV6-3 CASSQIFVGGQPQHF
TRBJ2-6 TRBV10-2 CARRPRGGVRWSGANVLTF
TRBJ2-3 TRBV29-1 CSVEGDRGTDTQYF
TRBJ2-5 TRBV12-3/TRBV12-4 CASSAQEGTQYF
TRBJ1-1 TRBV2 CASKGRGVSTEAFF
TRBJ2-1 TRBV3-1/TRBV3-2 CASSPASGGAHEQFF
TRBJ2-3 TRBV7-8 CASKRGGQADTQYF
TRBJ1-2 TRBV18 CASSLEGTYGYTF
TRBJ1-1 TRBV7-8 CASSLVETSKAFF
TRBJ1-2 TRBV29-1 CSVENDPTGFDGYTF
TRBJ2-3 TRBV5-1 CASSLRTGGTDTQYF
TRBJ1-1 TRBV10-1 CASSETLGQGGTEAFF
TRBJ2-7 TRBV15 CATSREARIYEQYF
TRBJ1-1 TRBV19 CASSRGRAGGAEAFF
TRBJ1-4 TRBV19 CASSIPTGPTNEKLFF
TRBJ2-7 TRBV18 CASSPGQGVVYEQYF
TRBJ2-3 TRBV18 CASSPQRGGSGVGTQYF
TRBJ1-3 TRBV9 CASSPEASGNTIYF
TRBJ1-6 TRBV6-4 CASSDSRGSSPLHF
TRBJ2-7 TRBV9 CASSVAHQGMYEQYF
TRBJ1-3 TRBV14 CASDRAGNTIYF
TRBJ2-3 TRBV3-1/TRBV3-2 CASSQVERGGTDTQYF
TRBJ1-1 TRBV6-5 CASTGQGTEAFF
TRBJ1-1 TRBV12-3/TRBV12-4 CASSLGRVGLAFF
TRBJ2-5 TRBV11-2 CASSLGKGGYQETQYF
TRBJ2-7 TRBV19 CASSTAGGTSYEQYF
TRBJ1-4 TRBV7-8 CASSPGQVNNEKLFF
TRBJ2-1 TRBV18 CASSPRGLAGGPGFNEQFF
TRBJ1-1 TRBV3-1/TRBV3-2 CASSYGQGSGTEAFF
TRBJ2-3 TRBV2 CASRSGLGSTDTQYF
TRBJ1-2 TRBV30 CAWNRDRPYGYTF
TRBJ2-7 TRBV27 CASKRQGSSYEQYF
TRBJ2-1 TRBV9 CASSVERTGNNEQFF
TRBJ1-1 TRBV29-1 CSVGDRGTEAFF
TRBJ1-1 TRBV7-3 CASSVGSGQEAFF
TRBJ2-1 TRBV5-1 CASSLNLAGGADEQFF
TRBJ2-3 TRBV19 CASSIMGRKVPDTQYF
TRBJ2-2 TRBV6-5 CASRPGTGAVGELFF
TRBJ2-2 TRBV9 CASSQDTYTGELFF